The following is a T cell receptor beta chain sequence with its context. This specimen comes from a study of blood T cell repertoires in COVID-19. About the study: COVID-19 samples, acute and convalescent, were from the United States, Italy and Spain.

Assignments of participants to cohorts depended upon their own reported clinical history. CDR1 is KGHSH and CDR2 is LQKENI in the germline V gene. Between the trimmed V and J ends, which lost 3 bases and 8 bases, there was a span of 14 bases. The CDR3 consists of 15 residues. Measured with immunoSEQ multiplex PCR; TCRdb has only the in-frame clones, and not every one. This sample has 150,000 or so clones, with 87% found just once. The source material was PBMCs or T cells enriched from blood (not recorded which). This TCR came from a middle-aged woman who had been exposed to COVID-19. The chain couples TRBV18 to TRBJ1-6; a possible D gene is TRBD1 (5 bases). The CDR3 nucleotides are TGTGCCAGCTCACCTCGGGAGGGGCTTGATTCACCCCTCCACTTT. Protein product: CASSPREGLDSPLHF.